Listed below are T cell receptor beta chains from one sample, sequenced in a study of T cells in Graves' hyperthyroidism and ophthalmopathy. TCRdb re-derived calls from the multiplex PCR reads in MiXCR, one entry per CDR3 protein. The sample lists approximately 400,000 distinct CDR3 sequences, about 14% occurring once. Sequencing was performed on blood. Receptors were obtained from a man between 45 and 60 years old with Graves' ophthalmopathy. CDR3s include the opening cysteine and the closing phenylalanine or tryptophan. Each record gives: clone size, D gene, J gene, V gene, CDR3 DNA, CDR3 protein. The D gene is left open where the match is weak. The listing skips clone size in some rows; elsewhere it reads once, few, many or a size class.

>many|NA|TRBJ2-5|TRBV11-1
TGTGCCAGCAGCACGGGGGAGGTAGAGACCCAGTACTTC
CASSTGEVETQYF
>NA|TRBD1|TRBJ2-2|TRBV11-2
TGTGCCAGCAGGGGGACAGGGTCCCGGGAGCTGTTTTTT
CASRGTGSRELFF
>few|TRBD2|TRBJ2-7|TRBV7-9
TGTGCCAGCAGCCCCCAGGGACCGGGGGGGTACTACGAGCAGTACTTC
CASSPQGPGGYYEQYF
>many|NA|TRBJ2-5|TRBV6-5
TGTGCCAGCAGTTACTCAGGCCCGGGGACGCAAGAGACCCAGTACTTC
CASSYSGPGTQETQYF
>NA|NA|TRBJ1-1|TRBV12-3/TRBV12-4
TGTGCCAGCAGCACCGGGACTATAGGCACTGAAGCTTTCTTT
CASSTGTIGTEAFF
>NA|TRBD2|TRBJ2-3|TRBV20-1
TGCAGTGCGCAAGCGGGACTGCAGTATTTT
CSAQAGLQYF
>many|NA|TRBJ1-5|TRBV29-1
TGCAGCGTTTCTATTGACCAGAGCAATCAGCCCCAGCATTTT
CSVSIDQSNQPQHF
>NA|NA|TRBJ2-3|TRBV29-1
TGCAGCGCCGGAGGCCTAGCTGCAGATACGCAGTATTTT
CSAGGLAADTQYF
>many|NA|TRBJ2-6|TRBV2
TGTGCCACCTCAAAATCATCTGGGGCCAACGTCCTGACTTTC
CATSKSSGANVLTF
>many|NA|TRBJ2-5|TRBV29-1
TGCAGCGCAACCTCAGTATGGGATGAGGAGACCCAGTACTTC
CSATSVWDEETQYF
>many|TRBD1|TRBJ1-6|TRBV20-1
TGCAGTGCTAGAGATTTGGACAGGGGATCACCCCTCCACTTT
CSARDLDRGSPLHF
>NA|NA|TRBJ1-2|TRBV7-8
TGCGCCAGCAGTACCACCCAGGGCTGGTATGGCTACACCTTC
CASSTTQGWYGYTF
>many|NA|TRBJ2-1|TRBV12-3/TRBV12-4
TGTGCCAGCAGCTCAGGGACTTACCCCCATGAGCAGTTCTTC
CASSSGTYPHEQFF
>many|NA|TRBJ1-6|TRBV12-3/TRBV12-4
TGTGCCAGCAGTGAGACGGTTTATCGTTCACCCCTCCACTTT
CASSETVYRSPLHF
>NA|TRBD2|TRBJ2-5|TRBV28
TGTGCCAGCAGTTCGGGACTAGCGGAGACCCAGTACTTC
CASSSGLAETQYF
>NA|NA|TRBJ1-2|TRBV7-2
TGTGCCAGCAGCTTGGGACGGACTTCCCATGGCTACACCTTC
CASSLGRTSHGYTF
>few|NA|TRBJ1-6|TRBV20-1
TGCAGTGCTAGTGAGGCAGGGGCAGCGTCATCCCTCCACTTT
CSASEAGAASSLHF
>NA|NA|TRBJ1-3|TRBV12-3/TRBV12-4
TGTGCCAGCAGTTTCAGGGGTGCTGGAAACACCATATATTTT
CASSFRGAGNTIYF